Below, 14 T cell receptor beta chains from the same sample are listed, as sequenced in a study of cytomegalovirus exposure and HLA in healthy donors. The PCR had 60 Vbeta and 13 Jbeta primers. The data were produced by immunoSEQ multiplex PCR, yet TCRdb's version contains in-frame clones alone and is incomplete. The sample records some 150,000 clones, nearly 80% being singletons. Material: PBMCs. Source of these receptors: a male donor in good health and CMV-seronegative.

This clone was counted once. This chain joins TRBV7-6 and TRBJ2-1, with TRBD2 matching over 7 bases. This CDR3 spans 14 amino acids. Germline values: CDR1 SGHVS, CDR2 FNYEAQ. The V segment lost 0 bases and the J segment 6 bases; nucleotides outside the gene matches: 2. CDR3: CASSLAGEGNEQFF. The CDR3 nucleotides are TGTGCCAGCAGCTTAGCAGGGGAGGGCAATGAGCAGTTCTTC.

This clone was seen a few times. The chain recombines TRBV29-1 with TRBJ1-2, with TRBD1 identical over 7 bases. The CDR3 extends over 13 amino acids. After removal of 8 bases from V and 5 bases from J, the junction contained 11 bases not matched to a gene. From germline, CDR1 is SQVTM and CDR2 ANQGSEA. The CDR3 DNA is TGCAGCACCGAGGAGGGGGGACAGTATGGCTACACCTTC. It specifies CSTEEGGQYGYTF.

The V call is TRBV11-2, the J call TRBJ1-6; D is ambiguous. This CDR3 has 14 amino acids. Germline V CDR1 and CDR2: SGHAT, FQNNGV. V shed 0 bases and J shed 7 bases, with 7 bases lying between them. CDR3 sequence: CASSLDRENSPLHF. In DNA, the CDR3 is TGTGCCAGCAGCTTAGATAGGGAGAATTCACCCCTCCACTTT. The variable domain in full, with the rest retrieved from reference TRBV11-2 and TRBJ1-6, is EAGVAQSPRYKIIEKRQSVAFWCNPISGHATLYWYQQILGQGPKLLIQFQNNGVVDDSQLPKDRFSAERLKGVDSTLKIQPAKLEDSAVYLCASSLDRENSPLHFGNGTRLTVT.

J is TRBJ2-5 and V is TRBV15, with D maybe TRBD1 (6 bases). This CDR3 is 16 amino acids long. Per the germline V gene, CDR1 is LNHNV and CDR2 is YYDKDF (reference sequence). Trimming removed 5 bases at V and 2 bases at J, with 18 bases between. As DNA, the CDR3 is TGTGCCACCAGCTTCCGACAGGTCGCCCCTCAAGAGACCCAGTACTTC. Translation: CATSFRQVAPQETQYF.

CDR3 nucleotide sequence: TGTGCCAGCAGTTTATGGTGGGGGGCAGATACGCAGTATTTT. It codes for CASSLWWGADTQYF. This sequence joins TRBV27 and TRBJ2-3; a possible D gene is TRBD2 (6 bases). The CDR3 has 14 amino acids. Trimming stripped 1 base from V and 4 bases from J, with 9 bases between. The germline V gene has CDR1 MNHEY and CDR2 SMNVEV (reference sequence).

This clone was found a few times. The V gene is TRBV5-1, the J gene TRBJ1-6; the D is unclear. Trimming took 0 bases from V and 10 from J, leaving 11 bases between them. Germline V gene sequence: CDR1 SGHRS, CDR2 YFSETQ. The CDR3 runs to 14 residues. CDR3 region: CASSLEEAQSPLHF. In DNA, the CDR3 is TGCGCCAGCAGCTTGGAAGAAGCTCAATCACCCCTCCACTTT.

This clone was picked up one time. The genes are TRBV27 and TRBJ1-2; 12 bases agree with TRBD1. V dropped 3 bases and J dropped 3; count of bases not matched to a gene: 11. The CDR3 runs to 18 residues. Germline CDR1 is MNHEY and CDR2 is SMNVEV (reference sequence). CDR3 in amino acids: CASSFTSGTGGAYYGYTF. CDR3 sequence (DNA): TGTGCCAGCAGTTTCACCTCCGGGACAGGGGGCGCTTACTATGGCTACACCTTC.

V gene TRBV7-8 combines with J gene TRBJ1-2; no clear D gene. Germline V lookup: CDR1 SGHVS, CDR2 FQNEAQ. Trimming removed 1 base from V and 4 bases from J, with 13 bases in between. The CDR3 is made up of 15 amino acids. The CDR3 region has the DNA TGTGCCAGCAGCTTAGGTACCGGGGTAGGCTATGGCTACACCTTC. It translates to CASSLGTGVGYGYTF. The full variable domain, its missing parts supplied by reference TRBV7-8 and TRBJ1-2, is GAGVSQSPRYKVAKRGQDVALRCDPISGHVSLFWYQQALGQGPEFLTYFQNEAQLDKSGLPSDRFFAERPEGSVSTLKIQRTQQEDSAVYLCASSLGTGVGYGYTFGSGTRLTVV.

The V gene is TRBV6-1, the J gene TRBJ2-7; D ambiguous. Deletions cut 3 bases from V and 7 bases from J, with 19 bases between. Germline assignment: CDR1 MNHNS and CDR2 SASEGT. The CDR3 totals 15 residues. The CDR3 region is CASSDIPRRVGEQYF. As DNA, the CDR3 is TGTGCCAGCAGTGACATCCCCCGCCGGGTCGGGGAGCAGTACTTC.

The chain links TRBV27 to TRBJ2-5; 8 bases fit TRBD1. The J call is doubtful: the DNA matches TRBJ2-7 better. This CDR3 has 16 amino acids. The germline V gene has CDR1 MNHEY and CDR2 SMNVEV (reference sequence). CDR3 sequence reads: CASSFGGMAGGDEQYF. CDR3 sequence (DNA): TGTGCCAGCAGTTTTGGTGGTATGGCAGGGGGCGACGAGCAGTACTTC.

This chain connects TRBV2 to TRBJ1-3; D gene unclear. The V gene lost 1 base and the J gene lost 0 bases, with 10 bases spanning the gap. This CDR3 is built from 16 residues. CDR1 and CDR2 (germline): SNHLY, FYNNEI. DNA of the CDR3: TGTGCCAGCAGTGAAGTACCCCTCGGCTCTGGAAACACCATATATTTT. Residues: CASSEVPLGSGNTIYF.

The V gene is TRBV7-6, the J gene TRBJ2-5; D perhaps matches TRBD1 (6 bases). Trimming took off 0 bases at V and 2 bases at J, with 7 bases between the two ends. Germline V gives CDR1 SGHVS, CDR2 FNYEAQ. The CDR3 length is 14 residues. The CDR3 reads CASSLAGAQETQYF. For the CDR3, the DNA is TGTGCCAGCAGCTTAGCGGGGGCTCAAGAGACCCAGTACTTC.

The chain carries TRBV4-3 and TRBJ2-3; a weak D match, TRBD1 (5 bases). Germline V CDR1 and CDR2: LGHNA, YSLEER. V lost 1 base to trimming and J lost 2 bases, with 10 bases between them. The CDR3 length is 15 residues. The CDR3 DNA sequence: TGCGCCAGCAGCCAAGCAGGGATGACCACAGATACGCAGTATTTT. Translating it yields CASSQAGMTTDTQYF.

This clone was seen a few times. This chain joins TRBV7-8 and TRBJ1-1; 7 bases are shared with TRBD1. CDR3 length equals 12 residues. Germline CDR1 and CDR2: SGHVS and FQNEAQ. Trimming at V came to 5 bases and at J to 5 bases, leaving 2 bases not matched to a gene. The CDR3 region is CASSVTGTEAFF. CDR3 in DNA: TGTGCCAGCAGCGTGACAGGGACTGAAGCTTTCTTT.